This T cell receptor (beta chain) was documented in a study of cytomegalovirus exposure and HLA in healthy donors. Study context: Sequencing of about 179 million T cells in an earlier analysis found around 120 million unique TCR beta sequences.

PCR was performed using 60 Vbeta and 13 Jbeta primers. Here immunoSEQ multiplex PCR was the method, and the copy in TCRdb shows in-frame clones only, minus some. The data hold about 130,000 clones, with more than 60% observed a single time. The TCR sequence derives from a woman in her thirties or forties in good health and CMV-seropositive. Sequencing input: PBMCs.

CDR3 region: CASTLRPGGYGYTF. The CDR3 DNA follows: TGTGCCAGCACCCTTCGGCCGGGGGGCTATGGCTACACCTTC. The V call is TRBV21-1, the J call TRBJ1-2. TRBV21-1 is shown as a pseudogene. The CDR3 sequence is 14 residues long.